The rows below give T cell receptor beta chains drawn from one sample of a study of a mutant IDH1 vaccine in newly diagnosed glioma. The antigens for these receptors are not known. Repertoires were generated with immunoSEQ multiplex PCR, while TCRdb's copy carries only in-frame clones and drops some. The sample lists 34,000 or so clones; roughly 86% were seen once. This material consisted of PBMCs, taken from a glioma patient whose treatment included an IDH1 peptide vaccine. These receptors all come from a man younger than 45 with glioma. CDR3s leave out the opening cysteine and the closing phenylalanine or tryptophan.

TRBV5-6	TRBJ2-7	ASSLEGGSSEQY
TRBV21-1	TRBJ2-1	ASSKGRAESSYNEQF
TRBV2	TRBJ1-2	ASLLASPDGYT
TRBV29-1	TRBJ1-1	SGKQGDTEAF
TRBV9	TRBJ2-1	ASSVGTGSNEQF
TRBV27	TRBJ1-1	ATGQGATEAF
TRBV5-1	TRBJ2-3	ASSLAGLAGRLDTQY
TRBV18	TRBJ1-3	ASSTDLSGNTIY
TRBV4-2	TRBJ1-1	ASSQVGDTEAF
TRBV12-5	TRBJ2-7	ASGPGDAYEQY
TRBV15	TRBJ1-2	ATSPGQVAYYGYT
TRBV27	TRBJ2-7	ASRAGTAYEQY
TRBV5-1	TRBJ1-4	ASRQSSNEKLF
TRBV27	TRBJ1-1	ASSYYAGNTEAF
TRBV2	TRBJ1-1	ASRDRQNTEAF
TRBV5-1	TRBJ1-2	ASSPGQHSYGYT
TRBV6-1	TRBJ2-7	ASSLTGSPYEQY
TRBV6-5	TRBJ2-7	ASSYPGLDGGEQY
TRBV29-1	TRBJ2-7	SASGLTYEQY
TRBV5-1	TRBJ2-3	ASSLGDTQY
TRBV4-1	TRBJ1-4	ASGRQLENEKLF
TRBV6-5	TRBJ2-3	ASSYQSGTTDTQY
TRBV14	TRBJ1-2	ASSHGPSYGYT
TRBV5-1	TRBJ2-3	ASGLWGLGDTQY
TRBV4-2	TRBJ2-7	ASSQNSQGGFYEQY
TRBV19	TRBJ1-5	ASSIEGRGMSNQPQH
TRBV5-1	TRBJ1-2	ASRRTGTGYGYT
TRBV5-1	TRBJ1-1	ASSYDPGSMNTEAF
TRBV5-1	TRBJ2-3	ASSLDSTDTQY
TRBV2	TRBJ1-1	ASSSAGPSGEAF
TRBV7-9	TRBJ1-1	ASSPRGTEAF
TRBV29-1	TRBJ1-5	SAAGPQPQH
TRBV5-1	TRBJ1-1	ASSLTGGADTEAF
TRBV2	TRBJ2-7	AKTAAGSNEQY
TRBV2	TRBJ1-2	ASSLRTANYGYT
TRBV5-4	TRBJ1-4	ASSFEATNEKLF
TRBV5-1	TRBJ2-1	ASIEGDRSYNEQF
TRBV6-6	TRBJ2-3	ASSYGAGERTQY
TRBV7-9	TRBJ2-2	ASSRLAGGYTGELF
TRBV5-1	TRBJ2-3	ASYTGTYTDTQY
TRBV7-6	TRBJ1-3	ASSLGIVAYRDRGNTIY
TRBV4-1	TRBJ1-2	ASSQDGGYT
TRBV5-6	TRBJ2-1	ASSLATDLISYNEQF
TRBV5-1	TRBJ2-7	ASSLGLAGGYEQY
TRBV5-1	TRBJ1-4	ASSRGGQLNEKLF
TRBV29-1	TRBJ1-2	SVGQSGTGDGYT
TRBV2	TRBJ2-2	ASKGLALNAATGELF
TRBV9	TRBJ1-2	ATTRPGYGYT
TRBV7-9	TRBJ1-1	ASSLRDGLVAEAF
TRBV21-1	TRBJ1-5	ASGQGGNQPQH
TRBV7-9	TRBJ1-5	ASSLEGTPPQH
TRBV7-9	TRBJ1-3	ASSPTGIRGNTIY
TRBV7-2	TRBJ2-7	ASSFGGGSSYEQY
TRBV7-6	TRBJ1-3	ASSPGQGHTIY
TRBV5-1	TRBJ1-1	ASSGQGMNTEAF
TRBV4-1	TRBJ2-7	ASSQGIHEQY
TRBV27	TRBJ1-1	ASSFRDRYTEAF
TRBV25-1	TRBJ1-1	ASSMGGATEAF
TRBV6-1	TRBJ2-6	ASSEQSSGANVLT
TRBV13	TRBJ2-7	ASSSEHNPYEQY